These T cell receptor beta chains were read from a single sample in a study of technical replicates of blood from several donors. TCRdb's copy holds only in-frame clones and misses some; the assay was immunoSEQ multiplex PCR. The table includes about 57,000 clones, 85% to 95% detected once. What was sequenced was PBMCs. These TCRs come from a human donor in good health. Some clones in this sample may be carry-over from other donors' samples. The CDR3 runs from the conserved cysteine through the conserved F or W. A D gene is named only where the DNA matches it firmly. Clone size is stated in some rows and not others, as once, few, many or a class when expanded.

abundance: .
len: 15
d_gene: .
j_gene: TRBJ2-5
v_gene: TRBV7-8
CDR3nt: TGTGCCAGCAGCTTTTACAGGAGCGACCAAGAGACCCAGTACTTC
CDR3aa: CASSFYRSDQETQYF

abundance: .
len: 13
d_gene: TRBD1
j_gene: TRBJ2-3
v_gene: TRBV2
CDR3nt: TGTGCCAGTGACAGGGGGCGACGAGAAACGCAGTATTTT
CDR3aa: CASDRGRRETQYF

abundance: .
len: 16
d_gene: TRBD1
j_gene: TRBJ1-1
v_gene: TRBV4-3
CDR3nt: TGCGCCAGCAGCCAAGATCCCCAGGGGGGGAACACTGAAGCTTTCTTT
CDR3aa: CASSQDPQGGNTEAFF

abundance: .
len: 14
d_gene: .
j_gene: TRBJ2-5
v_gene: TRBV7-7
CDR3nt: TGTGCCAGCAGCTTAGCGGGCTTACAAGAGACCCAGTACTTC
CDR3aa: CASSLAGLQETQYF

abundance: .
len: 17
d_gene: .
j_gene: TRBJ1-1
v_gene: TRBV12-2
CDR3nt: TGTGCAAGTCGCTTAGCGCAAGAGGGTTTTCGGAACACTGAAGCTTTCTTT
CDR3aa: CASRLAQEGFRNTEAFF

abundance: .
len: 16
d_gene: TRBD1
j_gene: TRBJ2-5
v_gene: TRBV7-2
CDR3nt: TGTGCCAGCAGCTTCACTACCGGGACAGGGGATAAGACCCAGTACTTC
CDR3aa: CASSFTTGTGDKTQYF

abundance: few
len: 16
d_gene: TRBD2
j_gene: TRBJ2-1
v_gene: TRBV4-3
CDR3nt: TGCGCCAGCAGCCAAGAGACGGCGGGAGGTTACAATGAGCAGTTCTTC
CDR3aa: CASSQETAGGYNEQFF

abundance: .
len: 14
d_gene: TRBD1
j_gene: TRBJ1-4
v_gene: TRBV4-3
CDR3nt: TGCGCCAGCAGCCAAGGGACAGGGGTAGGAAAACTGTTTTTT
CDR3aa: CASSQGTGVGKLFF

abundance: .
len: 15
d_gene: .
j_gene: TRBJ2-1
v_gene: TRBV7-9
CDR3nt: TGTGCCAGCAGCCTCCCGGCGGGCATGCTAGGGGAGCAGTTCTTC
CDR3aa: CASSLPAGMLGEQFF

abundance: .
len: 17
d_gene: TRBD2
j_gene: TRBJ2-3
v_gene: TRBV5-1
CDR3nt: TGCGCCAGCAGCTCCGGGACTAGCGGACCTCGCACAGATACGCAGTATTTT
CDR3aa: CASSSGTSGPRTDTQYF

abundance: .
len: 14
d_gene: .
j_gene: TRBJ2-7
v_gene: TRBV6-5
CDR3nt: TGTGCCAGCACCACGCCTGGCAGGAAATACGAGCAGTACTTC
CDR3aa: CASTTPGRKYEQYF

abundance: .
len: 15
d_gene: .
j_gene: TRBJ2-6
v_gene: TRBV19
CDR3nt: TGTGCCAGTAGTATAAGGACAGTTGGGGCCAACGTCCTGACTTTC
CDR3aa: CASSIRTVGANVLTF

abundance: .
len: 15
d_gene: .
j_gene: TRBJ1-2
v_gene: TRBV5-8
CDR3nt: TGTGCCAGCAGTAAGGACAGAGTATCTAACTATGGCTACACCTTC
CDR3aa: CASSKDRVSNYGYTF

abundance: .
len: 15
d_gene: TRBD2
j_gene: TRBJ2-1
v_gene: TRBV6-1
CDR3nt: TGTGCCAGCAGTGTTGGTAGCGGGACCTACAATGAGCAGTTCTTC
CDR3aa: CASSVGSGTYNEQFF

abundance: .
len: 14
d_gene: TRBD1
j_gene: TRBJ1-1
v_gene: TRBV11-1
CDR3nt: TGTGCCAGCAACACAGGGGAGACGAACACTGAAGCTTTCTTT
CDR3aa: CASNTGETNTEAFF

abundance: medium-sized
len: 14
d_gene: .
j_gene: TRBJ2-1
v_gene: TRBV6-4
CDR3nt: TGTGCCAGCAGTGACGGGCTATCCTCCAATGAGCAGTTCTTC
CDR3aa: CASSDGLSSNEQFF

abundance: .
len: 14
d_gene: TRBD1
j_gene: TRBJ2-2
v_gene: TRBV29-1
CDR3nt: TGCAGCGTTGACAACAGGGGGGACACCGGGGAGCTGTTTTTT
CDR3aa: CSVDNRGDTGELFF

abundance: .
len: 16
d_gene: .
j_gene: TRBJ2-7
v_gene: TRBV6-4
CDR3nt: TGTGCCAGCAGTGGGCTCGAAGGGGGAACGACCTACGAGCAGTACTTC
CDR3aa: CASSGLEGGTTYEQYF

abundance: many
len: 15
d_gene: .
j_gene: TRBJ1-6
v_gene: TRBV6-4
CDR3nt: TGTGCCAGCAGTGACTCGATAGAGGGTAATTCACCCCTCCACTTT
CDR3aa: CASSDSIEGNSPLHF

abundance: .
len: 16
d_gene: TRBD1
j_gene: TRBJ1-1
v_gene: TRBV29-1
CDR3nt: TGCAGCGTTGACGGGACAGGGGGCGTTGGTCACACTGAAGCTTTCTTT
CDR3aa: CSVDGTGGVGHTEAFF

abundance: .
len: 12
d_gene: TRBD1
j_gene: TRBJ2-5
v_gene: TRBV29-1
CDR3nt: TGCAGCGTTGTGGGACAGCAAGAGACCCAGTACTTC
CDR3aa: CSVVGQQETQYF

abundance: .
len: 13
d_gene: .
j_gene: TRBJ2-2
v_gene: TRBV2
CDR3nt: TGTGCCAGCAGTGAACAAAACACCGGGGAGCTGTTTTTT
CDR3aa: CASSEQNTGELFF

abundance: .
len: 15
d_gene: .
j_gene: TRBJ1-3
v_gene: TRBV7-2
CDR3nt: TGTGCCAGCAGCTTAGCGCTATTAACTGGAAACACCATATATTTT
CDR3aa: CASSLALLTGNTIYF

abundance: .
len: 14
d_gene: TRBD1
j_gene: TRBJ2-2
v_gene: TRBV6-1
CDR3nt: TGTGCCTCTGAGGGACAGGGGGCTGCCGGGGAGCTGTTTTTT
CDR3aa: CASEGQGAAGELFF

abundance: .
len: 14
d_gene: .
j_gene: TRBJ1-2
v_gene: TRBV7-9
CDR3nt: TGTGCCAGCAGCCAGACAGCCCCTAACTATGGCTACACCTTC
CDR3aa: CASSQTAPNYGYTF

abundance: .
len: 15
d_gene: .
j_gene: TRBJ2-1
v_gene: TRBV4-3
CDR3nt: TGCGCCAGCAGCCATGTGGGATGGGGAGACAATGAGCAGTTCTTC
CDR3aa: CASSHVGWGDNEQFF

abundance: .
len: 12
d_gene: .
j_gene: TRBJ1-1
v_gene: TRBV2
CDR3nt: TGTGCCAGCATGGCGGCGAACACTGAAGCTTTCTTT
CDR3aa: CASMAANTEAFF

abundance: .
len: 13
d_gene: .
j_gene: TRBJ2-1
v_gene: TRBV29-1
CDR3nt: TGCAGCGTACAGGAGACCAGTTTGCGTGAGCAGTTCTTC
CDR3aa: CSVQETSLREQFF

abundance: .
len: 16
d_gene: TRBD1
j_gene: TRBJ1-5
v_gene: TRBV6-1
CDR3nt: TGTGCCAGCAGTGAAGTTCAGAACAGGGGTAATCAGCCCCAGCATTTT
CDR3aa: CASSEVQNRGNQPQHF

abundance: .
len: 14
d_gene: .
j_gene: TRBJ1-2
v_gene: TRBV7-9
CDR3nt: TGTGCCAGCAGCCCTCGGCGGGGGAACTATGGCTACACCTTC
CDR3aa: CASSPRRGNYGYTF

abundance: .
len: 14
d_gene: .
j_gene: TRBJ2-6
v_gene: TRBV2
CDR3nt: TGTGCCAGCAGCAGTGCTCCTGGGGCCAACGTCCTGACTTTC
CDR3aa: CASSSAPGANVLTF

abundance: .
len: 14
d_gene: .
j_gene: TRBJ1-5
v_gene: TRBV10-3
CDR3nt: TGTGCCATCAGTGAGTCGTGGACAAAATCGACCCAGCATTTT
CDR3aa: CAISESWTKSTQHF

abundance: .
len: 12
d_gene: .
j_gene: TRBJ1-1
v_gene: TRBV7-2
CDR3nt: TGTGCCAGCAGCCCCTATGCGGGTGGAGCTTTCTTT
CDR3aa: CASSPYAGGAFF

abundance: .
len: 14
d_gene: .
j_gene: TRBJ2-7
v_gene: TRBV2
CDR3nt: TGTGCCAGCAGTGAGGCTGCCGGGTCCTACGAGCAGTACTTC
CDR3aa: CASSEAAGSYEQYF

abundance: once
len: 13
d_gene: .
j_gene: TRBJ1-2
v_gene: TRBV5-1
CDR3nt: TGCGCCAGCAGCTCCGACAGCCCGTTGGGCTACACCTTC
CDR3aa: CASSSDSPLGYTF

abundance: .
len: 13
d_gene: .
j_gene: TRBJ2-7
v_gene: TRBV6-1
CDR3nt: TGTGCCAGCACAGGACAGAGTCACTACGAGCAGTACTTC
CDR3aa: CASTGQSHYEQYF

abundance: .
len: 15
d_gene: .
j_gene: TRBJ1-2
v_gene: TRBV7-9
CDR3nt: TGTGCCAGCAGCTTAGCGCAGGCAGGGTCGATTGGCTACACCTTC
CDR3aa: CASSLAQAGSIGYTF

abundance: .
len: 16
d_gene: .
j_gene: TRBJ2-7
v_gene: TRBV5-4
CDR3nt: TGTGCCAGCAGCTTGGGTGGCCAGGTCCGCTCCTACGAGCAGTACTTC
CDR3aa: CASSLGGQVRSYEQYF

abundance: .
len: 13
d_gene: .
j_gene: TRBJ1-1
v_gene: TRBV18
CDR3nt: TGTGCCAGCTCACCCGGGGGGAGAACTGAAGCTTTCTTT
CDR3aa: CASSPGGRTEAFF

abundance: .
len: 17
d_gene: .
j_gene: TRBJ2-2
v_gene: TRBV4-3
CDR3nt: TGCGCCAGCAGCCAAGATACAGGGTTTCTGGGCACCGGGGAGCTGTTTTTT
CDR3aa: CASSQDTGFLGTGELFF

abundance: .
len: 14
d_gene: TRBD1
j_gene: TRBJ1-6
v_gene: TRBV7-2
CDR3nt: TGTGCCACAGCCCGGGACAGATACAATTCACCCCTCCACTTT
CDR3aa: CATARDRYNSPLHF

abundance: .
len: 13
d_gene: .
j_gene: TRBJ2-3
v_gene: TRBV27
CDR3nt: TGTGCCAGCAGTCGCAGGGTAGGGGATACGCAGTATTTT
CDR3aa: CASSRRVGDTQYF

abundance: .
len: 21
d_gene: TRBD2
j_gene: TRBJ2-7
v_gene: TRBV4-3
CDR3nt: TGCGCCAGCAGCCTGTGGTACGGCGGGGGGCCCCCCGGTCTCTTAGAGAACGAGCAGTACTTC
CDR3aa: CASSLWYGGGPPGLLENEQYF

abundance: .
len: 14
d_gene: .
j_gene: TRBJ2-5
v_gene: TRBV11-3
CDR3nt: TGTGCCAGCAGCTTAGATGGGACTCAAGAGACCCAGTACTTC
CDR3aa: CASSLDGTQETQYF

abundance: .
len: 18
d_gene: TRBD1
j_gene: TRBJ1-1
v_gene: TRBV23-1
CDR3nt: TGCGCCAGCAGTCAATCGAAGTACCGACAGGGGAGGAACACTGAAGCTTTCTTT
CDR3aa: CASSQSKYRQGRNTEAFF

abundance: .
len: 16
d_gene: TRBD2
j_gene: TRBJ2-7
v_gene: TRBV11-2
CDR3nt: TGTGCCAGCAGCCACGTAGCGGGGGCCCACTCCTACGAGCAGTACTTC
CDR3aa: CASSHVAGAHSYEQYF

abundance: .
len: 12
d_gene: TRBD2
j_gene: TRBJ2-7
v_gene: TRBV10-3
CDR3nt: TGTGCCACACTAGCGGACTCCTACGAGCAGTACTTC
CDR3aa: CATLADSYEQYF

abundance: .
len: 15
d_gene: .
j_gene: TRBJ1-1
v_gene: TRBV7-2
CDR3nt: TGTGCCAGCAGCTTTGTGGGGGGAGGGGACACTGAAGCTTTCTTT
CDR3aa: CASSFVGGGDTEAFF

abundance: .
len: 13
d_gene: .
j_gene: TRBJ1-5
v_gene: TRBV19
CDR3nt: TGTGCCAGTAGTATAATCGGGAATCAGCCCCAGCATTTT
CDR3aa: CASSIIGNQPQHF

abundance: .
len: 16
d_gene: TRBD1
j_gene: TRBJ2-7
v_gene: TRBV7-3
CDR3nt: TGTGCCAGCAGCTCAAGGACAGGGAAGTCCACAGCCGAGCAGTACTTC
CDR3aa: CASSSRTGKSTAEQYF

abundance: .
len: 16
d_gene: .
j_gene: TRBJ2-7
v_gene: TRBV12-5
CDR3nt: TGTGCTAGTGGTTTGGTACTTTCGTTAACCTCCTACGAGCAGTACTTC
CDR3aa: CASGLVLSLTSYEQYF

abundance: .
len: 15
d_gene: TRBD2
j_gene: TRBJ2-7
v_gene: TRBV18
CDR3nt: TGTGCCAGCTCACCACGGGCTAGCGGGAACTACGAGCAGTACTTC
CDR3aa: CASSPRASGNYEQYF

abundance: .
len: 13
d_gene: .
j_gene: TRBJ1-5
v_gene: TRBV7-2
CDR3nt: TGTGCCAGCAGCTTAGCTAATAATGAGCCCCAGCATTTT
CDR3aa: CASSLANNEPQHF

abundance: few
len: 12
d_gene: .
j_gene: TRBJ1-2
v_gene: TRBV30
CDR3nt: TGTGCCTGGAGTCTCACCCCTACGGGCTACACCTTC
CDR3aa: CAWSLTPTGYTF

abundance: once
len: 16
d_gene: TRBD2
j_gene: TRBJ2-5
v_gene: TRBV4-1
CDR3nt: TGCGCCAGCAGCCAAGGGACTAGCGGGGGGCGGGAGACCCAGTACTTC
CDR3aa: CASSQGTSGGRETQYF

abundance: .
len: 14
d_gene: .
j_gene: TRBJ1-1
v_gene: TRBV2
CDR3nt: TGTGCCAGCAGTGAAGCGCTCGGGTTCGCTGAAGCTTTCTTT
CDR3aa: CASSEALGFAEAFF

abundance: .
len: 16
d_gene: .
j_gene: TRBJ2-2
v_gene: TRBV25-1
CDR3nt: TGTGCCAGCAGTGAATATGGCAGGAAGAACACCGGGGAGCTGTTTTTT
CDR3aa: CASSEYGRKNTGELFF

abundance: .
len: 16
d_gene: .
j_gene: TRBJ1-1
v_gene: TRBV5-4
CDR3nt: TGTGCCAGCAGCCAGGGACACACCTGGGAGAACACTGAAGCTTTCTTT
CDR3aa: CASSQGHTWENTEAFF

abundance: .
len: 15
d_gene: TRBD1
j_gene: TRBJ1-1
v_gene: TRBV7-9
CDR3nt: TGTGCCAGCAGCTTAAATCCGGGACAGGGGGCCCCAGCTTTCTTT
CDR3aa: CASSLNPGQGAPAFF

abundance: .
len: 16
d_gene: TRBD1
j_gene: TRBJ1-5
v_gene: TRBV2
CDR3nt: TGTGCCAGCAGTTTGGAGGACAGGGGCTTTAATCAGCCCCAGCATTTT
CDR3aa: CASSLEDRGFNQPQHF